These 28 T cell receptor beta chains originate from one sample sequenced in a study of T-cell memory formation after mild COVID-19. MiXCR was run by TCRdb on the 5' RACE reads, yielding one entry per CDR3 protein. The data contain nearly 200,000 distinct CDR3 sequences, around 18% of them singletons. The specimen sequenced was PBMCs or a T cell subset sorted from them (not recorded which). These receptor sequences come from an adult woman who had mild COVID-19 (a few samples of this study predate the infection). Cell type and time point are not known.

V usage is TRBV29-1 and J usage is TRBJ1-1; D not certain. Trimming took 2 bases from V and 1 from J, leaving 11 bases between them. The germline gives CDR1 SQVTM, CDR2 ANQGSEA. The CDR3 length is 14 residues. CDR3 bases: TGCAGCGTTGAAAGGAATCTAGCGAACACTGAAGCTTTCTTT. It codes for CSVERNLANTEAFF.

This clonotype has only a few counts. The CDR3 bases are TGCAGTGCTAGAGGGGAGGTGGCGGGCTATGGCTACACCTTC. The encoded protein is CSARGEVAGYGYTF. The J gene is TRBJ1-2, the V gene TRBV20-1, with D hard to call. The ends were cut back, 1 base at V and 4 bases at J, with 13 bases in the middle. The CDR3 has 14 residues. In germline, CDR1 is DFQATT, CDR2 SNEGSKA (reference sequence).

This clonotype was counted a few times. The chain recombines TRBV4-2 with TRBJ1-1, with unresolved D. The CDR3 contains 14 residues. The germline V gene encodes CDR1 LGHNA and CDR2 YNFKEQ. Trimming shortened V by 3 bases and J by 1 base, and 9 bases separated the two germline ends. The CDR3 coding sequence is TGTGCCAGCAGCCAGACCCTTTCGAACACTGAAGCTTTCTTT. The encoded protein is CASSQTLSNTEAFF.

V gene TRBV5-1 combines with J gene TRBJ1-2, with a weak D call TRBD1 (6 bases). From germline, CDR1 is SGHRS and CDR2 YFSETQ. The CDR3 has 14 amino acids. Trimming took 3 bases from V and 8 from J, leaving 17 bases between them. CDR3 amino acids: CASSSDRGYGGYTF. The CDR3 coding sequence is TGCGCCAGCAGCTCGGACAGAGGGTACGGAGGCTACACCTTC.

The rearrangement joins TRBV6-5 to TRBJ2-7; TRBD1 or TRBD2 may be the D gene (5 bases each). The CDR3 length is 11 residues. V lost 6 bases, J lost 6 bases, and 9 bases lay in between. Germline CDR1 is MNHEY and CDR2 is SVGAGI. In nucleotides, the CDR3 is TGTGCCAGCAGCCAGGGACCCGAGCAGTACTTC. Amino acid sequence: CASSQGPEQYF.

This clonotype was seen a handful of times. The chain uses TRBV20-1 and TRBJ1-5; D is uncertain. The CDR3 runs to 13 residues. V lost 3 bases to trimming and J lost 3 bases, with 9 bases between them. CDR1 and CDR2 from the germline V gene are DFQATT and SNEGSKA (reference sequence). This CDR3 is CSARESINQPQHF. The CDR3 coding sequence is TGCAGTGCTAGGGAGAGCATCAATCAGCCCCAGCATTTT.

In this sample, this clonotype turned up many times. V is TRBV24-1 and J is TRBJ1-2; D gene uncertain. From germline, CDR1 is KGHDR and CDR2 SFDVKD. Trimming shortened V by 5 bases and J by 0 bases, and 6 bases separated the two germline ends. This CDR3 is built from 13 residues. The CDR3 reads CATSATSNYGYTF. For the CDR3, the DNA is TGTGCCACCAGTGCCACTTCTAACTATGGCTACACCTTC.

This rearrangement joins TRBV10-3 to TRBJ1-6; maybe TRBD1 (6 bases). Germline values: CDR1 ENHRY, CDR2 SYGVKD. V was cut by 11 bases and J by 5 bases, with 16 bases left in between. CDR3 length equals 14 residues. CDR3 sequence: CAPSRGVDNSPLHF. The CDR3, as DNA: TGTGCCCCGAGCAGGGGCGTCGATAATTCACCCCTCCACTTT.

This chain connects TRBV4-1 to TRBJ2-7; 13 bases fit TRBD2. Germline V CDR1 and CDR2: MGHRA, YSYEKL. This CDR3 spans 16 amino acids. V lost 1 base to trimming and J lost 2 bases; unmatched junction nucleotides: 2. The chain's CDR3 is CASSQVLAGGPYEQYF. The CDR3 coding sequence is TGCGCCAGCAGCCAAGTACTAGCGGGGGGGCCCTACGAGCAGTACTTC.

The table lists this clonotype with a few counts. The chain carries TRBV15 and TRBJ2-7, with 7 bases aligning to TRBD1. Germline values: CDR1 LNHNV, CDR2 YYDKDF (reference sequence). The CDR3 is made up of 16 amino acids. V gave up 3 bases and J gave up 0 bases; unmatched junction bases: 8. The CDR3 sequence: CATSSFRTGFSYEQYF. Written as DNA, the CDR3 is TGTGCCACCAGCAGTTTTAGGACAGGTTTCTCCTACGAGCAGTACTTC.

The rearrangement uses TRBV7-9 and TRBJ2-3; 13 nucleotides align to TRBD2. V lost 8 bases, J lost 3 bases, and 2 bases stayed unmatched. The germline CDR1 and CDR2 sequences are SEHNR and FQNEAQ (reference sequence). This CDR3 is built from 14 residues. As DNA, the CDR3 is TGTGCCAGCTTGGGACTAGCGGGGACAGATACGCAGTATTTT. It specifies CASLGLAGTDTQYF.

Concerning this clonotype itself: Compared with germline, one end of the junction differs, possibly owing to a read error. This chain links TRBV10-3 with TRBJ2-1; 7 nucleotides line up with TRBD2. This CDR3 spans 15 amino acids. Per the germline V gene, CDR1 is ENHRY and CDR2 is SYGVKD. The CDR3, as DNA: TGTGCCATCAGTGAGCCTCGCGGGGGTTCTGATGATCAGTTCTTC. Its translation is CAISEPRGGSDDQFF.

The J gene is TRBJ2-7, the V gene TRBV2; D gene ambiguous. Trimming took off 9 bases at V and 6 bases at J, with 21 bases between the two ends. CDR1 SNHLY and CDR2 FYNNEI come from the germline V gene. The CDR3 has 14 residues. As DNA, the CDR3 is TGTGCCAGTTGGATTGGACGGCAACTCTCCGAGCAGTACTTC. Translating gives CASWIGRQLSEQYF.

The CDR3 region is CASSENRHNEQFF. The CDR3 DNA sequence: TGTGCCAGCAGTGAAAACAGACACAATGAGCAGTTCTTC. The rearrangement links TRBV6-4 to TRBJ2-1; no clear D. CDR1 and CDR2 (germline): MRHNA, SNTAGT. The CDR3 has 13 amino acids. The germline V and J ends were trimmed by 3 bases and 5 bases, with 8 bases remaining between them.

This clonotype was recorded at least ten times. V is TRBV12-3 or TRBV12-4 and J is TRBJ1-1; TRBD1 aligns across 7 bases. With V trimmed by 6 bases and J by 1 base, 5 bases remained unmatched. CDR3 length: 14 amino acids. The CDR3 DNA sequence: TGTGCCAGCAGCAAAGACAGGGCGAACACTGAAGCTTTCTTT. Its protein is CASSKDRANTEAFF.

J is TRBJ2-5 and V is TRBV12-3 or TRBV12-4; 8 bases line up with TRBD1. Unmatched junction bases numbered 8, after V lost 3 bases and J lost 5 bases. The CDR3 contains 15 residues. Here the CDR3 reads CASSLLQGAGETQYF. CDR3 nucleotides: TGTGCCAGCAGTTTGTTGCAGGGGGCGGGGGAGACCCAGTACTTC.

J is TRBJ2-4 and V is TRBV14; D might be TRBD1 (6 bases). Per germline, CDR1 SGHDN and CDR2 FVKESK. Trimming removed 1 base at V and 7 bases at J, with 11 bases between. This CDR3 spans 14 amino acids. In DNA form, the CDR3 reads TGTGCCAGCAGCCAAGCCAGTCAGGGGAACATTCAGTACTTC. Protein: CASSQASQGNIQYF. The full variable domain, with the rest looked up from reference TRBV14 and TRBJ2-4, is EAGVTQFPSHSVIEKGQTVTLRCDPISGHDNLYWYRRVMGKEIKFLLHFVKESKQDESGMPNNRFLAERTGGTYSTLKVQPAELEDSGVYFCASSQASQGNIQYFGAGTRLSVL.

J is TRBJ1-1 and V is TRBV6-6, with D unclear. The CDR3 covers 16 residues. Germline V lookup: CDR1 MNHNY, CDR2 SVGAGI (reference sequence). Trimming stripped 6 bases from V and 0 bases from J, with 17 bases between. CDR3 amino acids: CASSSGGTAMNTEAFF. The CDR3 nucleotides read TGTGCCAGCAGCTCCGGAGGTACGGCTATGAACACTGAAGCTTTCTTT.

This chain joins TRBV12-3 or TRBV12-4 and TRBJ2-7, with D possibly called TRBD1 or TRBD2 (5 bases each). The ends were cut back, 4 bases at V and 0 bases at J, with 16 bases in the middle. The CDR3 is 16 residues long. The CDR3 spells CASSSRGRGSSYEQYF. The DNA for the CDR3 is TGTGCCAGCAGTTCAAGGGGACGGGGAAGCTCCTACGAGCAGTACTTC.

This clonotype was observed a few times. Here the CDR3 DNA reads TGTGCCTGGAGCCGAGACTCGGCGGCAGAGCAGTTCTTC. Residues: CAWSRDSAAEQFF. V usage is TRBV30 and J usage is TRBJ2-1; D not resolved. Germline CDR1 is GTSNPN and CDR2 is SVGIG (reference sequence). The ends were cut back, 3 bases at V and 10 bases at J, with 16 bases in the middle. There are 13 residues in the CDR3.

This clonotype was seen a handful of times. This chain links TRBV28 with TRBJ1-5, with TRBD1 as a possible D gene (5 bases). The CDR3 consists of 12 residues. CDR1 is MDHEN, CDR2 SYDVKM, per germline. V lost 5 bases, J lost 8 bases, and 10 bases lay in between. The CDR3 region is CASSQQGEPQHF. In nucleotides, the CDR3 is TGTGCCAGCAGTCAGCAGGGCGAGCCCCAGCATTTT. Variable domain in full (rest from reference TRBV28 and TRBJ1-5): DVKVTQSSRYLVKRTGEKVFLECVQDMDHENMFWYRQDPGLGLRLIYFSYDVKMKEKGDIPEGYSVSREKKERFSLILESASTNQTSMYLCASSQQGEPQHFGDGTRLSIL.

Written as DNA, the CDR3 is TGTGCCAGCAGTAAGACTAGCGGGCTGTCCAATGAGCAGTTCTTC. It translates to CASSKTSGLSNEQFF. The chain employs TRBV6-6 and TRBJ2-1; 10 nucleotides align to TRBD2. The germline CDR1 and CDR2 sequences are MNHNY and SVGAGI (reference sequence). V was clipped by 5 bases and J by 6 bases; unmatched bases: 7. This CDR3 region has 15 residues.

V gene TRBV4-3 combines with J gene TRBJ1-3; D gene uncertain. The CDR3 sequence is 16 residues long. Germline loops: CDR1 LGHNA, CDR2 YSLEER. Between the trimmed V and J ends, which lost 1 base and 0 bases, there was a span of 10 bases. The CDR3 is CASSQGTPSSGNTIYF. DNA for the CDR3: TGCGCCAGCAGCCAAGGGACTCCTTCCTCTGGAAACACCATATATTTT.

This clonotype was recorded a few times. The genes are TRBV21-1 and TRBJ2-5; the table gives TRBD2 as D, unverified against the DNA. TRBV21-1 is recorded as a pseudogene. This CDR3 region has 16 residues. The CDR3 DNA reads TGTGCCAGCAGCAAATATGGGAGTTTCCTCCAAGAGACCCAGTACTTC. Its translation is CASSKYGSFLQETQYF.

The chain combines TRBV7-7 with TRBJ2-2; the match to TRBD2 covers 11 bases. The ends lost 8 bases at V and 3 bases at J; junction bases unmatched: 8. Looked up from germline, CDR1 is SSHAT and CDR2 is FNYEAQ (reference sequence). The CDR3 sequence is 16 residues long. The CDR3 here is CASGASGGYHTGELFF. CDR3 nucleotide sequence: TGTGCCAGCGGGGCTAGCGGGGGGTACCACACCGGGGAGCTGTTTTTT.

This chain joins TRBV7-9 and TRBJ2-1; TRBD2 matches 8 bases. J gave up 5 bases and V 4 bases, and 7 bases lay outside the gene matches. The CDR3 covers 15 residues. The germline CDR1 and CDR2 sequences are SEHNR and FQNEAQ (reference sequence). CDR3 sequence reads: CASSSSAGGHNEQFF. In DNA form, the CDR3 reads TGTGCCAGCAGCTCCTCGGCGGGAGGCCACAATGAGCAGTTCTTC.

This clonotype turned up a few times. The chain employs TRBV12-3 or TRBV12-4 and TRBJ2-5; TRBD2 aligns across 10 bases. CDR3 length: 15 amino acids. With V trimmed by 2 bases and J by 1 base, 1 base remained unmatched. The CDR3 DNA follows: TGTGCCAGCAGTTTAAGACTAGCGGGCCAAGAGACCCAGTACTTC. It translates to CASSLRLAGQETQYF.

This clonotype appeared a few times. In nucleotides, the CDR3 is TGTGCCAGCAGTTTAGATTTCTATGGCTACACCTTC. Translation: CASSLDFYGYTF. This chain connects TRBV12-3 or TRBV12-4 to TRBJ1-2; D uncertain. The CDR3 sequence is 12 residues long. Trimming took off 1 base at V and 4 bases at J, with 4 bases between the two ends.